Below, one T cell receptor beta chain is given with its context. No antigen is known for it. This specimen belongs to a study of cytomegalovirus exposure and HLA in healthy donors. Study background: A preliminary data release comprised 91 million or so unique TCRs obtained from HLA-typed donors.

Germline trimming cut 4 bases from V and 3 bases from J; bases unmatched to any gene: 4. Germline CDR1 and CDR2: SGHRS and YFSETQ. The CDR3 contains 16 residues. Amplification used 60 Vbeta primers and 13 Jbeta primers. Generated by immunoSEQ multiplex PCR, the TCRdb table keeps only in-frame clones and is missing some. In the table there are 100,000 to 150,000 clones, roughly 72% of which are singletons. Study-level findings and limits: CMV serostatus was the sole immune exposure information available. Presence/absence results assume similar sequencing depth per donor, which may not hold.

The receptor was isolated from a man aged 40-49 years in good health and CMV-seropositive. The sequenced material came from PBMCs. This chain joins TRBV5-1 and TRBJ2-3, with 14 bases fitting TRBD2. This CDR3 reads CASSEGLAGGTDTQYF. The CDR3 DNA sequence: TGCGCCAGCAGCGAAGGACTAGCGGGGGGTACAGATACGCAGTATTTT. Complete variable domain (other parts from reference TRBV5-1 and TRBJ2-3): KAGVTQTPRYLIKTRGQQVTLSCSPISGHRSVSWYQQTPGQGLQFLFEYFSETQRNKGNFPGRFSGRQFSNSRSEMNVSTLELGDSALYLCASSEGLAGGTDTQYFGPGTRLTVL.